Listed below are T cell receptor beta chains from one sample, sequenced in a study of shared clonotypes between healthy human individuals. Sequenced by immunoSEQ multiplex PCR; TCRdb stores in-frame clones only, minus some. The data show more than 2 million clones, roughly 95% seen once. The specimen was naive CD8+ T cells sorted from blood. These receptors came from a man aged 18 to 35 in good health. The CDR3 runs from the conserved cysteine through the conserved F or W. D genes are given only for firm matches. A row's size may be missing; if present it is once, few, many or a size class.

V gene	J gene	D gene	clone size	CDR3 protein	CDR3 DNA
TRBV4-3	TRBJ2-2	.	.	CASSQDWRRTAGELFF	TGCGCCAGCAGCCAAGATTGGAGAAGGACGGCCGGGGAGCTGTTTTTT
TRBV4-3	TRBJ2-7	.	.	CASSQDVAGNEQYF	TGCGCCAGCAGCCAAGATGTGGCAGGAAACGAGCAGTACTTC
TRBV7-6	TRBJ2-1	TRBD1	.	CASSNWRDRGGYEQFF	TGTGCCAGCAGCAACTGGCGGGACAGGGGAGGGTATGAGCAGTTCTTC
TRBV29-1	TRBJ1-2	TRBD1	once	CSVTGTGGSANYGYTF	TGCAGCGTCACCGGGACAGGGGGCTCAGCTAACTACGGCTACACCTTC
TRBV18	TRBJ2-7	TRBD1	.	CASSPTGGGEQYF	TGTGCCAGCTCACCAACAGGGGGCGGCGAGCAGTACTTC
TRBV4-1	TRBJ1-2	TRBD1	.	CASSPAGTGKSCTF	TGCGCCAGCAGCCCTGCCGGGACAGGGAAATCGTGCACCTTC
TRBV10-2	TRBJ2-7	.	.	CASGVGTTDPYEQYF	TGCGCCAGTGGGGTCGGGACAACGGACCCCTACGAGCAGTACTTC
TRBV6-5	TRBJ2-2	.	.	CASISRASGELFF	TGTGCCAGCATTTCCCGAGCGAGCGGGGAGCTGTTTTTT
TRBV27	TRBJ2-7	.	.	CASSNTYEQYF	TGTGCCAGCAGCAACACGTACGAGCAGTACTTC
TRBV27	TRBJ2-7	.	.	CASSFSGVDEQYF	TGTGCCAGCAGTTTTTCAGGGGTTGACGAGCAGTACTTC
TRBV4-2	TRBJ1-6	TRBD1	.	CASSHGTGQRNSPLHF	TGTGCCAGCAGCCATGGCACGGGACAGCGTAATTCACCCCTCCACTTT
TRBV4-1	TRBJ2-1	.	.	CASSPNPFGTATGDEQFF	TGCGCCAGCAGCCCCAACCCGTTCGGAACGGCTACGGGGGATGAGCAGTTCTTC
TRBV21-1	TRBJ2-7	.	.	CASSPPRDRGHYEQYF	TGTGCCAGCAGCCCCCCCCGGGACAGGGGGCATTACGAGCAGTACTTC
TRBV27	TRBJ2-7	.	.	CASSTTDTGSYEQYF	TGTGCCAGCAGTACCACCGACACAGGCTCCTACGAGCAGTACTTC
TRBV27	TRBJ1-6	TRBD1	.	CASSLTGADSPLHF	TGTGCCAGCAGTTTAACAGGGGCGGATTCACCCCTCCACTTT
TRBV7-9	TRBJ1-1	.	.	CASSLGTEMNTEAFF	TGTGCCAGCAGCTTAGGGACAGAGATGAACACTGAAGCTTTCTTT
TRBV27	TRBJ1-5	TRBD1	once	CASSTADRLKPQHF	TGTGCCAGCAGTACCGCGGACAGGCTGAAACCCCAGCATTTT
TRBV6-5	TRBJ2-7	.	.	CASSRDGYEQYF	TGTGCCAGCAGCCGGGACGGCTACGAGCAGTACTTC
TRBV2	TRBJ1-2	.	.	CASSDGGPMQGYTF	TGTGCCAGCAGTGATGGGGGACCTATGCAGGGCTACACCTTC
TRBV2	TRBJ1-1	.	.	CASINPISGVAEAFF	TGTGCCAGCATCAACCCCATCTCAGGGGTTGCTGAAGCTTTCTTT
TRBV9	TRBJ2-7	TRBD2	.	CASSVGLAGGLYEQYF	TGTGCCAGCAGCGTAGGTCTAGCGGGTGGACTCTACGAGCAGTACTTC
TRBV4-1	TRBJ1-4	.	.	CASSQATATNEKLFF	TGCGCCAGCAGCCAAGCGACGGCAACTAATGAAAAACTGTTTTTT
TRBV18	TRBJ2-3	TRBD1	.	CASSPRDRVYTDTQYF	TGTGCCAGCTCACCAAGAGACAGGGTCTACACAGATACGCAGTATTTT
TRBV9	TRBJ2-7	.	.	CASSVDPSELDASYEQYF	TGTGCCAGCAGCGTAGACCCCAGCGAATTAGACGCCTCCTACGAGCAGTACTTC
TRBV10-2	TRBJ2-2	TRBD2	.	CASSATSGSGELFF	TGCGCCAGCAGTGCTACTAGCGGGAGCGGGGAGCTGTTTTTT
TRBV28	TRBJ2-5	TRBD1	.	CASSLADRVIGETQYF	TGTGCCAGCAGTTTAGCTGACAGGGTTATTGGGGAGACCCAGTACTTC
TRBV28	TRBJ2-1	TRBD2	.	CASRLAGGYEQFF	TGTGCCAGCAGACTAGCGGGGGGCTATGAGCAGTTCTTC
TRBV7-6	TRBJ2-7	.	.	CASSPRTSYEQYF	TGTGCCAGCAGCCCAAGGACCTCCTACGAGCAGTACTTC
TRBV4-1	TRBJ1-3	.	.	CASSQFLGVLSGNTIYF	TGCGCCAGCAGCCAATTTTTAGGGGTCCTCTCTGGAAACACCATATATTTT
TRBV10-3	TRBJ2-4	TRBD1	.	CAISDQTGAGVDKNIQYF	TGTGCCATCAGTGACCAAACAGGGGCTGGGGTCGACAAAAACATTCAGTACTTC
TRBV7-9	TRBJ2-1	.	once	CASSLDAGRSSYNEQFF	TGTGCCAGCAGCTTAGACGCGGGCCGCAGCTCCTACAATGAGCAGTTCTTC
TRBV5-8	TRBJ2-1	TRBD1	.	CASSLPRQGLNEQFF	TGTGCCAGCAGCCTCCCGAGACAGGGGCTAAATGAGCAGTTCTTC
TRBV6-6	TRBJ2-7	.	.	CASSPDSWAAYEQYF	TGTGCCAGCAGTCCCGATTCATGGGCAGCCTACGAGCAGTACTTC
TRBV27	TRBJ1-3	TRBD1	.	CASSGQGPDGNTIYF	TGTGCCAGCAGTGGACAGGGGCCCGACGGAAACACCATATATTTT
TRBV6-5	TRBJ1-1	TRBD1	.	CASSTGDREAFF	TGTGCCAGCAGTACCGGGGACAGAGAAGCTTTCTTT
TRBV4-3	TRBJ2-3	.	once	CASSQDSLDTQYF	TGCGCCAGCAGCCAAGATTCGCTAGACACGCAGTATTTT
TRBV10-3	TRBJ1-1	.	.	CAISGQFEAFF	TGTGCCATCAGCGGACAGTTTGAAGCTTTCTTT
TRBV5-1	TRBJ2-1	.	once	CASSFAGPDNEQFF	TGCGCCAGCAGCTTTGCGGGGCCCGACAATGAGCAGTTCTTC
TRBV9	TRBJ2-1	TRBD1	.	CASSETGASYNEQFF	TGTGCCAGCAGCGAAACAGGGGCCTCCTACAATGAGCAGTTCTTC
TRBV6-5	TRBJ1-5	TRBD1	.	CASSYTTGYQPQHF	TGTGCCAGCAGTTACACGACAGGGTATCAGCCCCAGCATTTT